This T cell receptor (beta chain) was sequenced during a study of shared clonotypes between healthy human individuals (dated by TCRdb to 2020 to 2022). At the level of the whole study: The cohort included three men and two women between 18 and 49 years of age. Per donor, three plates each were used for CD4 naive and CD4 memory, two for CD8 naive, and one for CD8 memory. To increase sequencing depth and limit assay-specific biases, TCR repertoire library preparation and sequencing were carried out by different laboratories using diverse techniques. The study deeply sequenced blood TCR repertoires of about 5 healthy adults to estimate repertoire size and the extent of clonotype sharing between individuals. Leukapheresis yielded between about 0.94 and 8.9 billion PBMCs per donor. Paper-wide results and their limitations: Clonotypes shared by all four sorted-subset donors showed higher generation probabilities than non-shared clonotypes. Estimated clonotype richness was generally larger for naive than for memory subsets. Pairwise subsampling indicated that sequencing depth was expected to affect the degree of clonotype sharing among donors. Incomplete sequencing was indicated by rarefaction of sorted-subset datasets, despite the large sequencing depth. When several donors were compared, the shared fraction of clonotypes was about 5% for naive CD4, over 3% for naive CD8, more than 2% for memory CD4, and under 0.5% for memory CD8. Sampling was limited to blood, and TCR repertoires in tissue likely differ from TCR repertoires in blood. Because the study included a small number of donors, the genetic and exposure-history diversity represented was limited.

Healthy HIV-negative adults with no recently reported acute infections or vaccinations were included as donors. All donors were Caucasian adults living in Nashville, Tennessee, USA. CD8 memory samples consisted of magnetically selected CD45RO+ cells combined with CCR7-negative CD45RA+ effector memory (TemRA) cells. Blood was collected by leukapheresis, and PBMCs were isolated by Ficoll-Histopaque density gradient centrifugation and then cryopreserved in liquid nitrogen vapor phase. Purity and quantity of every magnetically sorted T cell population were checked by analytical flow cytometry. Genomic DNA was isolated from each sorted fraction and quantified by UV absorbance on a Nanodrop 2000c. This clone was seen repeatedly, ten times or more. The clone's antigen remains unknown. No much larger clone is present one base from it, and per-base qualities are unavailable. The germline V end is reduced by 5 bases and the J end by 0 bases; junction bases left unmatched: 6. CDR1 SGHVS and CDR2 FQNEAQ are derived from the germline V gene. The CDR3 measures 16 amino acids from cysteine to phenylalanine. The DNA shown is the 48-base CDR3, in frame from base 1.

Using the deep immunoSEQ assay, multiplex PCR amplified TCR CDR3 regions from genomic DNA. Extracted genomic DNA from each cell subset was spread evenly across all wells of several immunoSEQ 96-well plates, with each plate serving as a replicate. For sorted subsets, roughly 200 ng genomic DNA, equal to tens of thousands of T cell genomes, was loaded into each replicate PCR. Purified libraries were quantified with a Qubit 3.0 fluorometer, sized on a Bioanalyzer 2100, and re-quantified with the KAPA Library Quantification kit. Every immunoSEQ 96-well plate was sequenced on a separate single-read 150-cycle Illumina NextSeq 550 flow cell. The authors' pipeline ran thus. Because the immunoSEQ output held only junctional sequences and lacked quality scores, the filtering could not match the filtering applied to full-length reads. To assign V/J genes and CDR3, sequences were annotated using PyIR, a Python wrapper for IgBLAST v1.9, with IMGT germline references. Reads were removed for weak V/J assignments (E-value above 1e-6), missing CDR3, stop codons, out-of-frame junctions, or ambiguous translated residues. V3J clonotypes were defined as sequences sharing the same inferred V gene, J gene, and CDR3 amino acid sequence. The percentage overlap between two repertoires was calculated by dividing the number of shared unique clonotypes by the size of the smaller repertoire. RTK rarefaction, the Chao1 estimator, and Recon v2.1 estimates of unobserved clonotypes were used to assess repertoire richness. Generation probabilities were computed with OLGA for all TCRbeta clonotypes obtained by the gDNA method from four donors. The clones in this table, taken by TCRdb from immuneACCESS, are in-frame only. Not every clone is retained; where verified, under half of the shortfall comes from an unresolved V gene, and the cause of the rest is unknown. The DNA was the basis for D and trimming; V, J and clone size are from that table. This sample gives under 130,000 clones in total; about 72% of them show up just once. Around 25% of the sample is taken by the ten largest.

This chain joins TRBV7-8 to TRBJ1-2, with 10 bases aligning to TRBD1. Material for sequencing was memory CD8+ T cells sorted from blood. According to the study, the label for this sample's cell subset or site signals: CD45RO+ cells pooled with CCR7-negative TemRA cells. This sequence was found in a woman aged 25 to 39 in good health. Here the CDR3 is given as CASSEDRGRPNYGYTF. The base sequence is TGTGCCAGCAGCGAAGACAGGGGGCGACCTAACTATGGCTACACCTTC.